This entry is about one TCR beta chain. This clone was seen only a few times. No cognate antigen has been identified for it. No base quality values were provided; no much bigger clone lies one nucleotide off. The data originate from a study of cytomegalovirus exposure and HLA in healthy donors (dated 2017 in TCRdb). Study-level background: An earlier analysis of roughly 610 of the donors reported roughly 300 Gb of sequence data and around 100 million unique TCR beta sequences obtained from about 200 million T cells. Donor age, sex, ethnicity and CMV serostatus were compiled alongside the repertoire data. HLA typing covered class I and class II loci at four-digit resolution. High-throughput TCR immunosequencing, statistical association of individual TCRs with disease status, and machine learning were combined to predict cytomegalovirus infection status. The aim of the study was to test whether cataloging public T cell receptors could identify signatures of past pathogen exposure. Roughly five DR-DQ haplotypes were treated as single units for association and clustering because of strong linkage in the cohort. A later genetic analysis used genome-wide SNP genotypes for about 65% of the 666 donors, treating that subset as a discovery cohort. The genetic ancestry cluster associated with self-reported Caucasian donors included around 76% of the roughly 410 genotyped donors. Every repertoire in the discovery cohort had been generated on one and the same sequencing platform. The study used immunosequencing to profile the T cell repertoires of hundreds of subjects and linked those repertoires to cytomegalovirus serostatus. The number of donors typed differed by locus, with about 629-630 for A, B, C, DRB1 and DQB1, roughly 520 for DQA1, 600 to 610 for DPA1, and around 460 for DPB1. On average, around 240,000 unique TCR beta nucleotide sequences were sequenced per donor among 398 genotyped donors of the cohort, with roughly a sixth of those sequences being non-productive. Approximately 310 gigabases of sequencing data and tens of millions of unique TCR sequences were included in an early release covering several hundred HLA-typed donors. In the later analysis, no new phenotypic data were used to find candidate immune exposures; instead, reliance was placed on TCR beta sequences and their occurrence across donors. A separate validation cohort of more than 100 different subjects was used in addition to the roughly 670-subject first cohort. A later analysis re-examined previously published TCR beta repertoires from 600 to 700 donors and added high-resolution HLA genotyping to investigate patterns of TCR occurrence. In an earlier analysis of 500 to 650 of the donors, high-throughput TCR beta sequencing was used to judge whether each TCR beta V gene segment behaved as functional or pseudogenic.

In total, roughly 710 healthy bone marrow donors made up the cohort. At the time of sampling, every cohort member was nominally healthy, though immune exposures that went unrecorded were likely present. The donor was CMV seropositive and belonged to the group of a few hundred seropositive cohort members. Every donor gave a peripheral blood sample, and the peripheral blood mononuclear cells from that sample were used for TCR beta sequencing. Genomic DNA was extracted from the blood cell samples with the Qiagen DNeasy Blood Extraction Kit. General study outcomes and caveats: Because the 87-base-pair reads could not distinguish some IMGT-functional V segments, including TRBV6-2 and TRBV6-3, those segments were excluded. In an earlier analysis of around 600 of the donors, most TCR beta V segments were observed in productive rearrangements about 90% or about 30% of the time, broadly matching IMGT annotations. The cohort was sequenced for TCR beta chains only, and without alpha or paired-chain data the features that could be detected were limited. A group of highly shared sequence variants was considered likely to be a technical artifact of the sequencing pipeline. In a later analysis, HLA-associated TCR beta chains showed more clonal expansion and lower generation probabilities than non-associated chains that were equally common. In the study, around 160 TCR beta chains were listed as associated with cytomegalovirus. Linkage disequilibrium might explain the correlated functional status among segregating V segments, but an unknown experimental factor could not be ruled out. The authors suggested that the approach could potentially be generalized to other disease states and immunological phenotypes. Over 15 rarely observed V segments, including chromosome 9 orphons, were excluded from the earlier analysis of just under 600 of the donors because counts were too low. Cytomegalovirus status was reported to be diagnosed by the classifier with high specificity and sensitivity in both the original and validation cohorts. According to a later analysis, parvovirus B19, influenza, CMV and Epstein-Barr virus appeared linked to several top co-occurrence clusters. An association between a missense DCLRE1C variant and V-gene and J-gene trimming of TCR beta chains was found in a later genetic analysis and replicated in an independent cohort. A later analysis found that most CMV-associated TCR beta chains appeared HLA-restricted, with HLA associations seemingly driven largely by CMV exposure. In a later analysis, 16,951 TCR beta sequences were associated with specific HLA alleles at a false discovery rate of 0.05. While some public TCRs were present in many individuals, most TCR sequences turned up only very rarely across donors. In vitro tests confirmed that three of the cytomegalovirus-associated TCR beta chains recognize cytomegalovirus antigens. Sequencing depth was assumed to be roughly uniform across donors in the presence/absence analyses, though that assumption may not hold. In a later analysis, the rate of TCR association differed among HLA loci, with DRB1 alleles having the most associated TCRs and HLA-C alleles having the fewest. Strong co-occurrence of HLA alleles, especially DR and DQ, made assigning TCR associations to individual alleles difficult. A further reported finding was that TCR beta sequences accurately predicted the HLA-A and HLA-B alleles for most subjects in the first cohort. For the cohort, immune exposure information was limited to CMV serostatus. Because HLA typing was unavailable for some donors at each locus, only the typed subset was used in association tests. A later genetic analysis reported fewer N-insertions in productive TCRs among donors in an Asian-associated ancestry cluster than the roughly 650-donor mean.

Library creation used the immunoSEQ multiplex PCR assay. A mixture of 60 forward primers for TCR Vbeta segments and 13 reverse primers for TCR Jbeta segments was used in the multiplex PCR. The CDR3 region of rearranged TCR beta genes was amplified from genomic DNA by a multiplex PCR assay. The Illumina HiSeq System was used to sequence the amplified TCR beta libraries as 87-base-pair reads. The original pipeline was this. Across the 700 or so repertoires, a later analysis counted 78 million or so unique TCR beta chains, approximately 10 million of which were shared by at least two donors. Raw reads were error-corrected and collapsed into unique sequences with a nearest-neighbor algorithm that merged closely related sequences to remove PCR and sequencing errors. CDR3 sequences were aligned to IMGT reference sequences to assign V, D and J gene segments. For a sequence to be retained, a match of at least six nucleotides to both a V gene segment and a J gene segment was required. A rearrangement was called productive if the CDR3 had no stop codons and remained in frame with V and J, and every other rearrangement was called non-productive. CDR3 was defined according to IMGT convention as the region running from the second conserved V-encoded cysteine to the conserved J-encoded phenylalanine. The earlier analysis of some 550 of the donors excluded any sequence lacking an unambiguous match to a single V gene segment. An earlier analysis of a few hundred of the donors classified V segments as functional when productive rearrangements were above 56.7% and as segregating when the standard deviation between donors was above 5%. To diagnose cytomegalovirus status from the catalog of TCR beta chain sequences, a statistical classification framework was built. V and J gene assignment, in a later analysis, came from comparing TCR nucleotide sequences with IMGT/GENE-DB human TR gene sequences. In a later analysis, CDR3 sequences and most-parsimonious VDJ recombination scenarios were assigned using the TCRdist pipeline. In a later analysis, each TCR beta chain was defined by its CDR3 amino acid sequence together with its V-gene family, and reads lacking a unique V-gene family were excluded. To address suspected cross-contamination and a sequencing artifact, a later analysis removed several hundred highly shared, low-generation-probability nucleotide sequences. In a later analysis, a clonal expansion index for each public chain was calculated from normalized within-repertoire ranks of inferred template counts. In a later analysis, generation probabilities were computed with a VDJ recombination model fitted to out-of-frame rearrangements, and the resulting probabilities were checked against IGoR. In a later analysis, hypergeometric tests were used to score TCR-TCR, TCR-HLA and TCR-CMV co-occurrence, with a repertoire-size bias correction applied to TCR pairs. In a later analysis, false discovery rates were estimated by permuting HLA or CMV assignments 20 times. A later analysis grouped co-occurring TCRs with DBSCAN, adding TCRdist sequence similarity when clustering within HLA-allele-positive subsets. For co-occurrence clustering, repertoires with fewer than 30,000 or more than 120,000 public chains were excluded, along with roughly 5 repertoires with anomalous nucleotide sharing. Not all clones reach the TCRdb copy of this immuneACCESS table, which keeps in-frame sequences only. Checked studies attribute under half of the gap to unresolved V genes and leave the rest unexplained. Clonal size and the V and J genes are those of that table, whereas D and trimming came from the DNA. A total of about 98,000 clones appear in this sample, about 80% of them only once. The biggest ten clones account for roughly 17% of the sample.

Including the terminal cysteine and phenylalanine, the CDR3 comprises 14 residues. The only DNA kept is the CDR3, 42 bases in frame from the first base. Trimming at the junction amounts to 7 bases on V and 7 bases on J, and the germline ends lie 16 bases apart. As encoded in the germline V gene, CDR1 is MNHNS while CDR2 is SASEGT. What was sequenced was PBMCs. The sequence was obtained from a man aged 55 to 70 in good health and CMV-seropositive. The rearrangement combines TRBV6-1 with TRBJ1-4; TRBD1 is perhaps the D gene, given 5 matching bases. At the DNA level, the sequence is TGTGCCAGCACCAACACAGGTCCTCCTGAAAAACTGTTTTTT. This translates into CASTNTGPPEKLFF.